Sequencing of this T cell receptor (beta chain) was carried out in a study of patients and donors after allogeneic stem cell transplantation. In its sample, this clonotype was seen a few times. TCRdb itself ran the RT-PCR reads through MiXCR, one entry per CDR3 protein. The sample includes about 200,000 distinct CDR3 sequences, about 40% of them seen just once. With 5 bases clipped from V and 14 bases from J, the junction kept 12 bases outside the gene matches. The length of the CDR3 is 14 residues. Sequencing was done on a sample of blood, either unsorted or a sorted T cell fraction (not recorded which). This TCR came from a human donor who was either an allogeneic HSCT recipient or a stem cell or donor lymphocyte infusion donor (not recorded which). It is not recorded whose cells these are; they may come from a transplant donor. The rearrangement links TRBV12-3 or TRBV12-4 to TRBJ1-6; TRBD1 matches 7 bases. The CDR3 loop is CASSHDRVQSALHF. CDR3 sequence (DNA): TGTGCCAGCAGTCACGACAGGGTCCAATCAGCCCTCCACTTT.